Detailed here is one T cell receptor beta chain. Its specificity is unknown. This was the immunoSEQ version 4 assay in survey mode. The repertoire was sequenced with immunoSEQ multiplex PCR; TCRdb's copy has only in-frame clones and lacks some. The sample records roughly 64,000 clones, 65% to 75% being singletons. These data come from a study of persistence of HIV-infected CD4 T cells. Study overall: A median of about 8 years of suppressive ART preceded sampling.

Cells were stimulated with overlapping HIV-1 Gag 15-mer peptides. Memory cells lacking CD40L and CD69 with high CD45RO were sorted. CDR1 and CDR2 from the germline V gene are MGHRA and YSYEKL. V was cut by 1 base and J by 2 bases, with 12 bases left in between. The CDR3 spans 16 residues. The material was CD4+ T cells sorted from PBMCs after 18-hour stimulation, obtained from a patient who received antiretroviral therapy. The chain couples TRBV4-1 to TRBJ1-5; TRBD1 might be the D (5 bases). This TCR was sampled from an adult man with HIV who was CMV-seropositive. CDR3: CASSQVGGTRNQPQHF. Here the CDR3 DNA reads TGCGCCAGCAGCCAAGTGGGAGGGACTCGCAATCAGCCCCAGCATTTT.